One and the same sample provided the 14 T cell receptor beta chains below, sequenced in a study of shared clonotypes between healthy human individuals. Sequencing used immunoSEQ multiplex PCR; TCRdb keeps in-frame clones, though not all of them. The sample contains about 680,000 clones, around 72% of which appear only once. Specimen: memory CD4+ T cells sorted from blood. Subset of the sample: CD45RA-negative fraction. These TCRs come from a woman aged 25-40 years in good health.

The chain uses TRBV5-8 and TRBJ1-5; 7 bases match TRBD1. CDR1 and CDR2 (germline): SGHTS, YDEGEE. The V gene end was trimmed by 10 bases and the J gene end by 3 bases; junction bases not matched to a gene: 7. The CDR3 consists of 13 residues. In DNA, the CDR3 is TGTGCCGTCGCCCAGGGGGACAATCAGCCCCAGCATTTT. Translated, it gives CAVAQGDNQPQHF.

The V and J genes are TRBV14 and TRBJ2-1; 8 positions agree with TRBD1. Germline CDR1 is SGHDN and CDR2 is FVKESK. V was clipped by 1 base and J by 6 bases; unmatched bases: 8. This CDR3 comprises 16 residues. The chain's CDR3 is CASSQVGRGQINEQFF. For the CDR3, the DNA is TGTGCCAGCAGCCAAGTGGGCAGGGGGCAAATCAATGAGCAGTTCTTC.

The chain employs TRBV4-2 and TRBJ2-7; D is unresolved. Germline V CDR1 and CDR2: LGHNA, YNFKEQ. Trimming stripped 5 bases from V and 4 bases from J, with 15 bases between. This CDR3 comprises 14 residues. CDR3 protein: CASSGTGRRYEQYF. CDR3 sequence (DNA): TGTGCCAGCAGCGGTACGGGTCGCCGTTACGAGCAGTACTTC.

This chain uses TRBV6-6 with TRBJ1-1; D is unresolved. The CDR3 consists of 12 residues. Germline lookup yields CDR1 MNHNY and CDR2 SVGAGI (reference sequence). Trimming cost V 7 bases and J 2 bases, with 8 bases left between them. The CDR3 DNA reads as TGTGCCAGCAACGAGGCCAACACTGAAGCTTTCTTT. This codes for CASNEANTEAFF.

The rearrangement links TRBV5-8 to TRBJ1-5; D uncertain. Germline V gene data show CDR1 as SGHTS and CDR2 as YDEGEE. CDR3 length: 14 residues. Trimming pared 0 bases from V and 5 bases from J, leaving 9 bases between. The CDR3 is CASSLVGYYQPQHF. The CDR3 region has the DNA TGTGCCAGCAGCTTGGTAGGGTACTATCAGCCCCAGCATTTT.

This clone has a count of ten or more. V is TRBV5-4 and J is TRBJ2-5; 10 nucleotides line up with TRBD2. CDR1 and CDR2 from the germline V gene are SGHNT and YYREEE (reference sequence). CDR3 length equals 15 residues. The V segment lost 4 bases and the J segment 1 base; nucleotides outside the gene matches: 4. The CDR3 here is CASSKGLASQETQYF. In DNA form, the CDR3 reads TGTGCCAGCAGCAAGGGACTAGCGTCCCAAGAGACCCAGTACTTC.

This chain connects TRBV11-2 to TRBJ1-1; TRBD1 matches 11 bases. This CDR3 contains 16 residues. After removal of 5 bases from V and 6 bases from J, the junction contained 11 bases not matched to a gene. CDR1 and CDR2 from the germline V gene are SGHAT and FQNNGV. The DNA for the CDR3 is TGTGCCAGCAGCGCCACCGGGACAGGGGGTGGGTCTGAAGCTTTCTTT. This translates into CASSATGTGGGSEAFF. The full variable domain, in which reference TRBV11-2 and TRBJ1-1 provide the parts outside the CDR3, is EAGVAQSPRYKIIEKRQSVAFWCNPISGHATLYWYQQILGQGPKLLIQFQNNGVVDDSQLPKDRFSAERLKGVDSTLKIQPAKLEDSAVYLCASSATGTGGGSEAFFGQGTRLTVV.

This sequence joins TRBV28 and TRBJ1-2, with D possibly matching TRBD1 (5 bases). The CDR3 totals 18 residues. CDR1 MDHEN and CDR2 SYDVKM come from the germline V gene. V lost 1 base, J lost 6 bases, and 24 bases lay in between. The CDR3 bases are TGTGCCAGCAGTTTATCCACACGTCGGTTCAGGGCGGGCGATGGCTACACCTTC. Translation: CASSLSTRRFRAGDGYTF.

This clone was picked up a small number of times. This chain connects TRBV4-1 to TRBJ1-1, with D maybe TRBD1 (6 bases). From germline, CDR1 is MGHRA and CDR2 YSYEKL. V lost 1 base and J 10 bases, leaving 16 bases between the germline ends. This CDR3 spans 14 amino acids. This chain's CDR3 is CASSQVRGAPLAFF. The CDR3, as DNA: TGCGCCAGCAGCCAAGTGCGGGGGGCGCCTCTAGCTTTCTTT.

The chain is built from TRBV28 and TRBJ1-5, with 8 bases fitting TRBD1. The V and J ends lost 7 bases and 4 bases, in that order; junction bases with no gene match: 6. This CDR3 is 14 amino acids long. In germline, CDR1 is MDHEN, CDR2 SYDVKM. In DNA, the CDR3 is TGTGCCAGCACAACAGGGGGAGGAAATCAGCCCCAGCATTTT. Protein sequence: CASTTGGGNQPQHF. Looking up the rest from reference TRBV28 and TRBJ1-5 gives the full variable domain: DVKVTQSSRYLVKRTGEKVFLECVQDMDHENMFWYRQDPGLGLRLIYFSYDVKMKEKGDIPEGYSVSREKKERFSLILESASTNQTSMYLCASTTGGGNQPQHFGDGTRLSIL.

The V and J genes are TRBV10-3 and TRBJ1-5; D call uncertain. The ends were cut back, 0 bases at V and 5 bases at J, with 5 bases in the middle. CDR1 is ENHRY, CDR2 SYGVKD, per germline. The CDR3 covers 13 residues. The CDR3 DNA sequence: TGTGCCATCAGTGAGTCCGAAGATCAGCCCCAGCATTTT. It is translated as CAISESEDQPQHF.

The chain carries TRBV28 and TRBJ1-2, with 7 bases identical to TRBD1. The germline V gene has CDR1 MDHEN and CDR2 SYDVKM. J was trimmed by 6 bases and V by 6 bases; bases with no gene match: 10. The CDR3 runs 14 residues. This CDR3 reads CASSLGTAAHGYTF. The CDR3 DNA is TGTGCCAGCAGCCTCGGGACAGCGGCTCATGGCTACACCTTC.

The CDR3 loop reads CASSQAMREGPNIQYF. Written as DNA, the CDR3 is TGCGCCAGCAGCCAAGCAATGCGGGAGGGCCCGAACATTCAGTACTTC. The chain is built from TRBV4-1 and TRBJ2-4; TRBD2 agrees at 9 bases. The CDR3 runs 16 residues. Germline CDR1 and CDR2: MGHRA and YSYEKL. V lost 1 base to trimming and J lost 7 bases; unmatched junction nucleotides: 8.

The chain employs TRBV27 and TRBJ2-7; the D gene could be TRBD1 or TRBD2 (5 bases each). The V end lost 6 bases, the J end lost 6 bases, and 15 bases lay between the germline ends. CDR1 is MNHEY and CDR2 is SMNVEV in the germline V gene (reference sequence). CDR3 length: 13 amino acids. CDR3 bases: TGTGCCAGCAGCCGTAGGGACGTTGGCGAGCAGTACTTC. This gives the protein CASSRRDVGEQYF.